The 2 T cell receptor beta chains below were found in one sample sequenced in a study of T cells in tuberculosis. Here immunoSEQ multiplex PCR was the method, and the copy in TCRdb shows in-frame clones only, minus some. The sample has about 58,000 clones; nearly 90% are singletons. Thawed, overnight-rested PBMC were stained with GMM-loaded CD1B tetramer, viability dye and anti-CD3, then sorted. C32 glucose monomycolate from Rhodococcus equi was loaded onto the CD1B tetramers. Sequenced: CD1b-GMM tetramer-negative cells sorted from PBMCs. The receptor set was obtained from an adult woman with latent tuberculosis.

J is TRBJ2-7 and V is TRBV5-4; 13 positions agree with TRBD2. The CDR3 totals 15 residues. Germline CDR1 and CDR2: SGHNT and YYREEE (reference sequence). V lost 0 bases, J lost 3 bases, and 0 bases stayed unmatched. CDR3 protein: CASSLGTSGSYEQYF. DNA of the CDR3: TGTGCCAGCAGCTTGGGGACTAGCGGGAGCTACGAGCAGTACTTC.

The rearrangement uses TRBV11-3 and TRBJ2-7; D perhaps matches TRBD1 (6 bases). The germline V and J ends were trimmed by 4 bases and 6 bases, with 16 bases remaining between them. Germline assignment: CDR1 SGHNT and CDR2 YENEEA. The CDR3 has 14 amino acids. The DNA of the CDR3 is TGTGCCAGCAGCTATTCACAGGGAATGAGCGAGCAGTACTTC. Encoded protein: CASSYSQGMSEQYF.